This T cell receptor (beta chain) was documented in a study of CD8+ T cells in alopecia areata. Study-level information: The tofacitinib course ran for 6 to 18 months and was followed by 6 months off drug.

Germline V gene data show CDR1 as SGHRS and CDR2 as YFSETQ. The V segment lost 0 bases and the J segment 5 bases; nucleotides outside the gene matches: 4. This CDR3 has 14 amino acids. Extracted RNA was reverse transcribed, and the resulting cDNA served as sequencing template. Some clones are missing from TCRdb's copy, which holds only in-frame ones; the method was immunoSEQ multiplex PCR. The sample has approximately 130,000 clones, under 65% seen once. This sample's treatment: oral pan-JAK inhibitor, 5-10 mg twice daily. Sorting separated CD4+ and CD8+ T cells out of PBMCs. The starting material was CD4+ T cells sorted from blood, obtained at week 4, from a patient treated with tofacitinib. The V gene is TRBV5-1, the J gene TRBJ2-5; 7 positions agree with TRBD2. This TCR was recovered from a human donor with alopecia areata. The CDR3 region has the DNA TGCGCCAGCAGCTTGGTTGCGGGAGTGGAGACCCAGTACTTC. Its protein product is CASSLVAGVETQYF.